Each of the 12 T cell receptor beta chains below was sequenced from the same sample in a study of shared clonotypes between healthy human individuals. Profiling relied on immunoSEQ multiplex PCR, and the TCRdb table lists in-frame clones only, not all of them. The sample yields some 480,000 clones, 79% seen once. Sequencing used PBMCs. These TCRs come from a woman in her forties in good health. Some clones in this sample may be carry-over from other donors' samples.

J is TRBJ2-7 and V is TRBV6-1, with D hard to call. The CDR3 is 8 residues long. CDR1 and CDR2 from the germline V gene are MNHNS and SASEGT. Trimming shortened V by 10 bases and J by 5 bases, and 3 bases separated the two germline ends. CDR3 sequence (DNA): TGTGCCACCGACGAGCAGTACTTC. Encoded protein: CATDEQYF.

The genes are TRBV28 and TRBJ1-4; maybe TRBD1 (5 bases). The ends were cut back, 4 bases at V and 3 bases at J, with 12 bases in the middle. Germline CDR1 and CDR2: MDHEN and SYDVKM. This CDR3 is built from 15 residues. CDR3 sequence (DNA): TGTGCCAGCAGTTCTTTGAGGGGTGCTAATGAAAAACTGTTTTTT. It is translated as CASSSLRGANEKLFF.

This clone was observed a few times. This chain joins TRBV4-1 and TRBJ2-1; 14 bases map to TRBD2. The CDR3 spans 21 residues. The V gene's germline CDR1 is MGHRA and CDR2 YSYEKL. The V gene end was trimmed by 0 bases and the J gene end by 7 bases; junction bases not matched to a gene: 17. DNA of the CDR3: TGCGCCAGCAGCCAAGATCCACCCGGGCGGGGACTAGCGGGAGAGAGGAATGAGCAGTTCTTC. Translated: CASSQDPPGRGLAGERNEQFF.

This rearrangement joins TRBV20-1 to TRBJ2-7; TRBD1 aligns across 7 bases. J gave up 5 bases and V 7 bases, and 5 bases lay outside the gene matches. The CDR3 has 11 residues. Germline V CDR1 and CDR2: DFQATT, SNEGSKA (reference sequence). Here the CDR3 DNA reads TGCAGTGTAGACAGGGTTGACGAGCAGTACTTC. This codes for CSVDRVDEQYF.

This chain joins TRBV18 and TRBJ1-1; perhaps TRBD1 as D (5 bases). Germline V gene sequence: CDR1 KGHSH, CDR2 LQKENI. V gave up 2 bases and J gave up 3 bases, with 10 bases separating them. This CDR3 is 14 amino acids long. CDR3 protein: CASSPGGVDTEAFF. For the CDR3, the DNA is TGTGCCAGCTCACCAGGGGGGGTAGACACTGAAGCTTTCTTT.

This sequence joins TRBV30 and TRBJ1-2; no definite D call. The germline V gene encodes CDR1 GTSNPN and CDR2 SVGIG (reference sequence). This CDR3 has 14 residues. V shed 0 bases and J shed 2 bases, with 10 bases lying between them. This chain's CDR3 is CAWSVTTRNYGYTF. The CDR3 region has the DNA TGTGCCTGGAGTGTGACCACGAGGAACTATGGCTACACCTTC.

The rearrangement joins TRBV7-2 to TRBJ2-4, with no clear D. The ends were cut back, 3 bases at V and 5 bases at J, with 11 bases in the middle. Germline V gives CDR1 SGHTA, CDR2 FQGNSA. The CDR3 is 14 residues long. The CDR3 reads CASSLPGVQNIQYF. The DNA of the CDR3 is TGTGCCAGCAGCTTGCCAGGAGTCCAAAACATTCAGTACTTC.

In regard to this clone: Different DNA sequences within this sample yield the same CDR3. This rearrangement joins TRBV5-1 to TRBJ2-5; no clear D gene. The V and J ends lost 0 bases and 2 bases respectively, with 5 bases between them. CDR1 SGHRS and CDR2 YFSETQ come from the germline V gene. The CDR3 is 13 amino acids. CDR3 nucleotide sequence: TGCGCCAGCAGCTTGGTTTCGCAAGAGACCCAGTACTTC. It specifies CASSLVSQETQYF.

The V and J genes are TRBV2 and TRBJ2-7; 9 bases fit TRBD1. CDR1 and CDR2 (germline): SNHLY, FYNNEI. V lost 1 base, J lost 3 bases, and 4 bases stayed unmatched. This CDR3 comprises 15 residues. The CDR3 nucleotides are TGTGCCAGCAGTGAAGTCCGGGACAGGGTCTACGAGCAGTACTTC. This translates into CASSEVRDRVYEQYF.

This clone is a singleton in its sample. The chain has TRBV27 and TRBJ1-3; the D gene is possibly TRBD1 (5 bases). The CDR3 has 15 amino acids. V was shortened by 1 base and J by 2 bases, with 9 bases between the two germline ends. Germline V gives CDR1 MNHEY, CDR2 SMNVEV (reference sequence). CDR3 in DNA: TGTGCCAGCAGTTTATGGAGGGGTCCTGGAAACACCATATATTTT. Residues: CASSLWRGPGNTIYF.

The chain uses TRBV4-3 and TRBJ1-2, with a tentative D call TRBD1 (5 bases). Germline V CDR1 and CDR2: LGHNA, YSLEER. The V end was cut by 10 bases, the J end by 7 bases, with 19 bases between. CDR3 length equals 13 residues. CDR3 in DNA: TGCGCCACCTCGGGCCTAGTGGGGGGTGGCTACACCTTC. Protein product: CATSGLVGGGYTF.

This sequence joins TRBV29-1 and TRBJ2-3; possibly TRBD1 for D (6 bases). CDR1 and CDR2 (germline): SQVTM, ANQGSEA. The V and J ends lost 4 bases and 6 bases respectively, with 11 bases between them. CDR3 length equals 12 residues. CDR3 DNA: TGCAGCGTTGCAGGGGAAGTGGATACGCAGTATTTT. Translating gives CSVAGEVDTQYF.